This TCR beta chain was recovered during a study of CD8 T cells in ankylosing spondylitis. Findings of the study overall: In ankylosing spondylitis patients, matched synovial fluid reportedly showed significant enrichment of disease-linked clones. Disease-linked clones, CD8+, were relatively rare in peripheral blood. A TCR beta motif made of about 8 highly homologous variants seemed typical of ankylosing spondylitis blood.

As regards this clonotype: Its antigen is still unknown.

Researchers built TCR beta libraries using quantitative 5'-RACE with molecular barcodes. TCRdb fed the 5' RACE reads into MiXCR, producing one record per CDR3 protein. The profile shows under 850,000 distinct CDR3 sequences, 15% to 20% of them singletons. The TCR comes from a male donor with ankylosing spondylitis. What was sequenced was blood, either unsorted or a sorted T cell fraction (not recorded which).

This chain's CDR3 is CASSLAGGQGSYNEQFF. For the CDR3, the DNA is TGTGCCAGCAGCTTAGCGGGCGGACAGGGATCCTACAATGAGCAGTTCTTC. The chain joins TRBV7-8 to TRBJ2-1; 8 bases match TRBD1. The germline gives CDR1 SGHVS, CDR2 FQNEAQ. V lost 0 bases, J lost 1 base, and 5 bases stayed unmatched. The CDR3 is made up of 17 amino acids.